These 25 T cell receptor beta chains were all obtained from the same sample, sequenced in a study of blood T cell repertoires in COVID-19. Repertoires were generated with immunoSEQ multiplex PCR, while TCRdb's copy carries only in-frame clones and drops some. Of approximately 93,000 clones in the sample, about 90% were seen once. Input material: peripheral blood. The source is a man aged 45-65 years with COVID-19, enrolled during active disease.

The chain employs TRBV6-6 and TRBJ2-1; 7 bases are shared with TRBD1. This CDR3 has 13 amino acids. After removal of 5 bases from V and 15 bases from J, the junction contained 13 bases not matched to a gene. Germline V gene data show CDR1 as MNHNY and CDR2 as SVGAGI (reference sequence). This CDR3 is CASSPGQEKMGFF. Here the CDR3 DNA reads TGTGCCAGCAGTCCCGGACAGGAAAAAATGGGGTTCTTC.

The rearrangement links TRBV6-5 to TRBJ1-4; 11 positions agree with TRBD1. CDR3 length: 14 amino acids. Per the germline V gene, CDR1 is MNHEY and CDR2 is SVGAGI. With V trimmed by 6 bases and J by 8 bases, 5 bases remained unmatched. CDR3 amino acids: CASRMDRGREKLFF. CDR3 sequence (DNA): TGTGCCAGCAGAATGGACAGGGGGCGGGAAAAACTGTTTTTT.

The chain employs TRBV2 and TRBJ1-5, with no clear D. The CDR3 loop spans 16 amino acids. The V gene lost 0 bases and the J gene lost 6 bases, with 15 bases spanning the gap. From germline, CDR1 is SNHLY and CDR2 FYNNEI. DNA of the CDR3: TGTGCCAGCAGTGAAGCGCTTAAGAAATCCGGTCAGCCCCAGCATTTT. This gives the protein CASSEALKKSGQPQHF.

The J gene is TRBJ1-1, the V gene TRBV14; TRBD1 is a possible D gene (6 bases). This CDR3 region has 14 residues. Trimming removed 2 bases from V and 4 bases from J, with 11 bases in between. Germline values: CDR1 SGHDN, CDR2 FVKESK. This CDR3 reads CASSQQQGITEAFF. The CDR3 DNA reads TGTGCCAGCAGCCAACAACAGGGAATCACTGAAGCTTTCTTT.

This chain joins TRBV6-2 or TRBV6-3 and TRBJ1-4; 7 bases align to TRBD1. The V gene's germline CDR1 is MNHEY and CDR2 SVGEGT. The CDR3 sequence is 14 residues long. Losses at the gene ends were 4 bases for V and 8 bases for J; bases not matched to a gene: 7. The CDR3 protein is CASSFDRVREKLFF. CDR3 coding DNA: TGTGCCAGCAGTTTCGACAGGGTTCGCGAAAAACTGTTTTTT.

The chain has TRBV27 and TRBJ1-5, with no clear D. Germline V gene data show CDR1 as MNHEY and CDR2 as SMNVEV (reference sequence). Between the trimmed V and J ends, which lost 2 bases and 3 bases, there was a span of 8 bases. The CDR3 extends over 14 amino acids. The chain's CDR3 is CASSLREVNQPQHF. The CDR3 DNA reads TGTGCCAGCAGTTTAAGAGAGGTCAATCAGCCCCAGCATTTT.

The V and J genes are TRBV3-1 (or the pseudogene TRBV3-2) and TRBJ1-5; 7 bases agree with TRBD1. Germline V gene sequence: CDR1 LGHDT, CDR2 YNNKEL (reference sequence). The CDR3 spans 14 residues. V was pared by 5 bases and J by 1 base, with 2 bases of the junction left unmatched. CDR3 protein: CASSADRSNQPQHF. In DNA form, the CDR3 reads TGTGCCAGCAGCGCGGACAGGAGCAATCAGCCCCAGCATTTT.

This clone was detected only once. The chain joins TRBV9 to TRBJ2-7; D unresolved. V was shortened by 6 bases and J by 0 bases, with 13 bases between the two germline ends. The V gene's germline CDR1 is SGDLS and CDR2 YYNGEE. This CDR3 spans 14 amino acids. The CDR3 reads CASKPSPSSYEQYF. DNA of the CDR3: TGTGCCAGCAAACCCAGTCCCAGCTCCTACGAGCAGTACTTC.

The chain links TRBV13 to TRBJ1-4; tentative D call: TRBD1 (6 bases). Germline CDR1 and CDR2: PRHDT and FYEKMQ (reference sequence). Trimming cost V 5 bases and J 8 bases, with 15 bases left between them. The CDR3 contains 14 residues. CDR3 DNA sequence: TGTGCCAGCAGCACGGACAGAAATGGGGAAAAACTGTTTTTT. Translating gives CASSTDRNGEKLFF.

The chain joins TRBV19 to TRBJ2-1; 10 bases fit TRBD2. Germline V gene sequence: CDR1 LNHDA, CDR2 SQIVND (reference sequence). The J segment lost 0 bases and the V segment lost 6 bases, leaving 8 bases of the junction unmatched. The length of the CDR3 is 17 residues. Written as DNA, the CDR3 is TGTGCCAGTAGCCACTTCTCTAGCGGGGGCTCCTACAATGAGCAGTTCTTC. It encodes CASSHFSSGGSYNEQFF.

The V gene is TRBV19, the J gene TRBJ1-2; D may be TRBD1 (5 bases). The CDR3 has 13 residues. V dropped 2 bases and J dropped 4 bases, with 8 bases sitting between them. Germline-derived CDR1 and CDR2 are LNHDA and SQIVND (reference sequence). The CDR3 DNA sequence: TGTGCCAGTAGTATATGGGACTCCTATGGCTACACCTTC. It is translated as CASSIWDSYGYTF.

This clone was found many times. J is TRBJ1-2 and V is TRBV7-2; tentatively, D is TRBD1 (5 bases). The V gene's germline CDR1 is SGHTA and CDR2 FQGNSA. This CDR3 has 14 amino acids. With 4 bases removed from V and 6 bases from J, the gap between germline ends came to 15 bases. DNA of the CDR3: TGTGCCAGCAGCTCCGGGACTTCTCAGGATGGCTACACCTTC. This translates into CASSSGTSQDGYTF.

The CDR3 DNA reads TGCAGCGTTGATGCAGGGATTTGGACTGAAGCTTTCTTT. This encodes CSVDAGIWTEAFF. V is TRBV29-1 and J is TRBJ1-1; D is possibly TRBD1 (5 bases). CDR1 SQVTM and CDR2 ANQGSEA come from the germline V gene. This CDR3 is built from 13 residues. Trimming removed 3 bases from V and 5 bases from J, with 13 bases in between.

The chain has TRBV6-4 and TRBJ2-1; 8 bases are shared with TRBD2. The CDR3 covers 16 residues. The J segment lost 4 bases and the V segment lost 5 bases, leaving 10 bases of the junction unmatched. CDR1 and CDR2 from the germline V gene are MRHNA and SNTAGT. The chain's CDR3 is CASSPLGAGEYNEQFF. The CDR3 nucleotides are TGTGCCAGCAGTCCCCTAGGAGCGGGGGAGTACAATGAGCAGTTCTTC.

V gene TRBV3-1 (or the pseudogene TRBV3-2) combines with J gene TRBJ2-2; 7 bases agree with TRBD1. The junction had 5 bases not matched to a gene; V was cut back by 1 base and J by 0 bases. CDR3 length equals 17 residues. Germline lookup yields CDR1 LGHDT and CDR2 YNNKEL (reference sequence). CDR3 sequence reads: CASSQVLGQTNTGELFF. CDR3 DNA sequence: TGTGCCAGCAGCCAAGTGTTGGGACAGACGAACACCGGGGAGCTGTTTTTT.

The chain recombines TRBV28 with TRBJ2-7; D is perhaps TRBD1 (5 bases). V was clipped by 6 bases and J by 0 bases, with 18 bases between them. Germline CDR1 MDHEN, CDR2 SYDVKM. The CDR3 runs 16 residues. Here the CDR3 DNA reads TGTGCCAGCAGGGGCAGGGCCGACCACCCCTCCTACGAGCAGTACTTC. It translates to CASRGRADHPSYEQYF.

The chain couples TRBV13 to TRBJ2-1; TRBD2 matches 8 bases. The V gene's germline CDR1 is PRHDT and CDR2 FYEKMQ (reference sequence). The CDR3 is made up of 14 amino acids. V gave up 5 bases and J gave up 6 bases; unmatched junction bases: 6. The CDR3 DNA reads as TGTGCCAGCAGCGCCGGGACTAGTGTCAATGAGCAGTTCTTC. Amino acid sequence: CASSAGTSVNEQFF.

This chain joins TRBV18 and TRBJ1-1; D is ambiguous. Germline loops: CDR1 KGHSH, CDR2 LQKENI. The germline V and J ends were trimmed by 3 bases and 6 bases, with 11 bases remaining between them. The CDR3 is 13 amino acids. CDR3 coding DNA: TGTGCCAGCTCACCCGCCTTGGTAGCTGAAGCTTTCTTT. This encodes CASSPALVAEAFF. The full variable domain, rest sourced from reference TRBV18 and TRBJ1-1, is NAGVMQNPRHLVRRRGQEARLRCSPMKGHSHVYWYRQLPEEGLKFMVYLQKENIIDESGMPKERFSAEFPKEGPSILRIQQVVRGDSAAYFCASSPALVAEAFFGQGTRLTVV.

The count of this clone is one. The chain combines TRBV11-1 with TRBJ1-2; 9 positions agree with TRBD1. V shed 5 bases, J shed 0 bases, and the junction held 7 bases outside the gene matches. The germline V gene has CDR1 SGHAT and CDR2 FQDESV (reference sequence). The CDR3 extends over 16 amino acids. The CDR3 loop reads CASSAGTGFANYGYTF. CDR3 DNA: TGTGCCAGCAGCGCCGGGACAGGGTTTGCTAACTATGGCTACACCTTC.

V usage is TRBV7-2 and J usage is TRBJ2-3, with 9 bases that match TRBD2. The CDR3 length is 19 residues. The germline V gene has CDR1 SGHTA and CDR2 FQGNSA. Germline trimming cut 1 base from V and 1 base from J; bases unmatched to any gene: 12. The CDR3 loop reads CASSLVAASGVLRTDTQYF. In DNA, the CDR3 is TGTGCCAGCAGCTTAGTAGCGGCTAGCGGGGTATTGCGCACAGATACGCAGTATTTT.

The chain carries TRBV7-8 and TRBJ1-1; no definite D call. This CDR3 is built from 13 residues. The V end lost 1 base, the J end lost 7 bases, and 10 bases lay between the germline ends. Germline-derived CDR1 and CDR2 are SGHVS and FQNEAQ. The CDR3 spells CASSLGAGDEAFF. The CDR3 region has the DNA TGTGCCAGCAGCTTAGGAGCAGGTGATGAAGCTTTCTTT.

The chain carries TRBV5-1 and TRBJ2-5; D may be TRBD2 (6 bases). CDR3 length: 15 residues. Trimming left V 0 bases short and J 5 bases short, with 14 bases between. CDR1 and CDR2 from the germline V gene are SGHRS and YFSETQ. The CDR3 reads CASSLGRGSGETQYF. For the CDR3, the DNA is TGCGCCAGCAGCTTGGGACGGGGGTCCGGGGAGACCCAGTACTTC.

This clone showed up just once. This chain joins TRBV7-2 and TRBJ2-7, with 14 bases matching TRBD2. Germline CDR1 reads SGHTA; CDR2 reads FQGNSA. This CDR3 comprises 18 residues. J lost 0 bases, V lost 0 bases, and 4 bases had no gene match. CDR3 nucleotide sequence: TGTGCCAGCAGCTTAGCCAGGACTAGCGGGGGGAGCTCCTACGAGCAGTACTTC. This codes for CASSLARTSGGSSYEQYF.

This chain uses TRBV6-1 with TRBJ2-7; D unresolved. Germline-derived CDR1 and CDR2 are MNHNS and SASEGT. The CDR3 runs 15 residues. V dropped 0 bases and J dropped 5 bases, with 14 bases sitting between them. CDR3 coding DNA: TGTGCCAGCAGTGAAGCTTCATACCGAGGAGACGAGCAGTACTTC. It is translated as CASSEASYRGDEQYF.

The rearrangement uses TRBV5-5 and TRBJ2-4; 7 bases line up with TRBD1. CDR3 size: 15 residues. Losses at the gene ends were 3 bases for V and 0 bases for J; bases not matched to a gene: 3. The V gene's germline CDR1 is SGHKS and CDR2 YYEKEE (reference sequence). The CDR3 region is CASSSQGVAKNIQYF. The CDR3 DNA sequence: TGTGCCAGCAGCTCGCAGGGGGTAGCCAAAAACATTCAGTACTTC.